Here is one TCR beta chain with its context. What it binds is unknown. This entry belongs to a study of cytotoxic CD8 clonotypes in ibrutinib-treated CLL. Findings and limits, study-wide: Under treatment, the uncommon public clonotypes either contracted or remained stable.

V was trimmed by 0 bases and J by 3 bases, leaving 11 bases between them. There are 15 residues in the CDR3. Germline loops: CDR1 MNHEY, CDR2 SVGAGI. Clones were sequenced by immunoSEQ multiplex PCR, and TCRdb holds only the in-frame ones, with some missing. The profile shows 80,000 to 95,000 clones, 75% to 85% of them singletons. The source was PBMCs, collected after 12 months of ibrutinib treatment. The clonotype comes from a human donor with chronic lymphocytic leukemia. The chain uses TRBV6-5 and TRBJ1-1; D gene ambiguous. The CDR3 loop reads CASSYSARSDTEAFF. CDR3 DNA: TGTGCCAGCAGTTACTCGGCAAGGAGCGACACTGAAGCTTTCTTT.